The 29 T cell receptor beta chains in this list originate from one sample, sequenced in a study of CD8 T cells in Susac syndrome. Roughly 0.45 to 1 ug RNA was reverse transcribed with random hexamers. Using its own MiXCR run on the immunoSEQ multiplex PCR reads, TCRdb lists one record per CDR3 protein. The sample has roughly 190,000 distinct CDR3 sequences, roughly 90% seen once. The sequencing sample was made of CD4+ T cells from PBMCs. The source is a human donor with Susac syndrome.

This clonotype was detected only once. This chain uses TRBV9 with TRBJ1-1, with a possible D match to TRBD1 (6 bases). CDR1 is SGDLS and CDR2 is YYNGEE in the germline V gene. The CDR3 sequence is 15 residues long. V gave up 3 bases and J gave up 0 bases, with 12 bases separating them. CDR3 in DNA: TGTGCCAGCAGCGCCCGACAGGACATGAACACTGAAGCTTTCTTT. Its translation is CASSARQDMNTEAFF.

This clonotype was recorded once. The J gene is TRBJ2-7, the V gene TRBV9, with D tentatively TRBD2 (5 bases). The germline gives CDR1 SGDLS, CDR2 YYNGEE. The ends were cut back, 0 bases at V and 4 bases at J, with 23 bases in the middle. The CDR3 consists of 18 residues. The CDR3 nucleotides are TGTGCCAGCAGCGTAGGAGGGTTCGAGCCTACGATGCGATACGAGCAGTACTTC. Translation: CASSVGGFEPTMRYEQYF.

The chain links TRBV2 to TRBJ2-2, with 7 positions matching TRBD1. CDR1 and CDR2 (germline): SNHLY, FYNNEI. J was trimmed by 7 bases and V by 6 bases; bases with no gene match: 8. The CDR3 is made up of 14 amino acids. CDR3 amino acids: CASRGDSLHGELFF. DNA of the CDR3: TGTGCCAGCAGAGGGGACAGTCTTCACGGGGAGCTGTTTTTT.

The CDR3 reads CASSQFQGELFF. Written as DNA, the CDR3 is TGTGCCAGCAGCCAATTTCAAGGGGAGCTGTTTTTT. V is TRBV3-1 and J is TRBJ2-2; no clear D. This CDR3 has 12 amino acids. Germline loops: CDR1 LGHDT, CDR2 YNNKEL (reference sequence). The V gene lost 2 bases and the J gene lost 8 bases, with 6 bases spanning the gap.

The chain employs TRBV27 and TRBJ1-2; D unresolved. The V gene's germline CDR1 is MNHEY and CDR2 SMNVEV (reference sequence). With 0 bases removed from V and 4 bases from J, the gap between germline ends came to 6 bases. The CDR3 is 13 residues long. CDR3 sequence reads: CASSLSGLYGYTF. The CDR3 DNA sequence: TGTGCCAGCAGTTTATCCGGACTCTATGGCTACACCTTC.

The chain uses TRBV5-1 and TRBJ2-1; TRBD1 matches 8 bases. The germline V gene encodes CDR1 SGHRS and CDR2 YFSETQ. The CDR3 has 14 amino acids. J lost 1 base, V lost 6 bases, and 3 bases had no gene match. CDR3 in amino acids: CASKGTGSYNEQFF. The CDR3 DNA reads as TGCGCCAGCAAGGGGACAGGTTCCTACAATGAGCAGTTCTTC.

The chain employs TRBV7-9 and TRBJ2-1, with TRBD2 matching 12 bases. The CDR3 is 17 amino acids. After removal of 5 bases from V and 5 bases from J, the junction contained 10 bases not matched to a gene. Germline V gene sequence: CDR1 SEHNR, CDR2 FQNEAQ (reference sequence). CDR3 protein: CASSLGPGLAGNNEQFF. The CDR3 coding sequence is TGTGCCAGCAGCCTCGGCCCTGGACTAGCGGGAAACAATGAGCAGTTCTTC.

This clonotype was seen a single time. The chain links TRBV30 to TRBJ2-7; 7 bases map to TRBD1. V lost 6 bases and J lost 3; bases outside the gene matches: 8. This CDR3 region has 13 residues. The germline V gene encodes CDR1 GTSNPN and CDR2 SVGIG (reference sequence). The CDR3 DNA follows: TGTGCCTGTAGGGACAGAGCGAACTACGAGCAGTACTTC. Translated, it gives CACRDRANYEQYF.

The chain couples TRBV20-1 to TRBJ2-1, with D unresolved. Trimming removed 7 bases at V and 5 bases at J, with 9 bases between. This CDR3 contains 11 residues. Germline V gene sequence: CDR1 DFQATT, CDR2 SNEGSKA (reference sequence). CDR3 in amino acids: CSVSRHNEQFF. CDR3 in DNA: TGCAGTGTCTCCAGACACAATGAGCAGTTCTTC.

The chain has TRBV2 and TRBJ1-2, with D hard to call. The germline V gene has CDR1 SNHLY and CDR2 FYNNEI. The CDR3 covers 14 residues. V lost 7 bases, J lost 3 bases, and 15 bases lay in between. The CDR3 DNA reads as TGTGCCAGCATTCGGCAGGAGACTTACTATGGCTACACCTTC. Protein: CASIRQETYYGYTF.

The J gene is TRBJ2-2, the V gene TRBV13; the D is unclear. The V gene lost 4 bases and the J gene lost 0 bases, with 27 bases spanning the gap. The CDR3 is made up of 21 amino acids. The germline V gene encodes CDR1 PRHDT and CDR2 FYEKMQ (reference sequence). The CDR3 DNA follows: TGTGCCAGCAGCTCACTTCCTCCTACAGTGTACACCCACCCGAACACCGGGGAGCTGTTTTTT. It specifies CASSSLPPTVYTHPNTGELFF.

This CDR3 is CSARSQGMNTEAFF. Here the CDR3 DNA reads TGCAGTGCTAGAAGCCAGGGGATGAACACTGAAGCTTTCTTT. This chain connects TRBV20-1 to TRBJ1-1; D may be TRBD1 (6 bases). V was pared by 2 bases and J by 0 bases, with 10 bases between. The CDR3 has 14 residues. Germline CDR1 and CDR2: DFQATT and SNEGSKA (reference sequence).

This CDR3 is CASSLQGVVMNEQFF. The CDR3 DNA follows: TGTGCCAGCAGCTTACAGGGGGTAGTGATGAATGAGCAGTTCTTC. The gene calls are TRBV7-8 and TRBJ2-1; 7 bases map to TRBD1. The ends lost 2 bases at V and 7 bases at J; junction bases unmatched: 8. Germline CDR1 SGHVS, CDR2 FQNEAQ. This CDR3 comprises 15 residues.

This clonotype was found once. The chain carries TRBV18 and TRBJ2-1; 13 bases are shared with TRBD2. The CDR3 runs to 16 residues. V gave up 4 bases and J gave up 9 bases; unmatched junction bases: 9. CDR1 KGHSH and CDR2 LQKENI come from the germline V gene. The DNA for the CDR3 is TGTGCCAGCTCACTCTCCGGGACTAGCGGGGACGGTGAGCAGTTCTTC. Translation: CASSLSGTSGDGEQFF.

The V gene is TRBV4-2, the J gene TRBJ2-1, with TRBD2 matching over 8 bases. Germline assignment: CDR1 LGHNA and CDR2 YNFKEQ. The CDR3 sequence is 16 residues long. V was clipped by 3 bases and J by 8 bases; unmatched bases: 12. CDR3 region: CASSHSTSGKGYEQFF. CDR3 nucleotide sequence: TGTGCCAGCAGCCATTCCACTAGCGGCAAGGGGTATGAGCAGTTCTTC.

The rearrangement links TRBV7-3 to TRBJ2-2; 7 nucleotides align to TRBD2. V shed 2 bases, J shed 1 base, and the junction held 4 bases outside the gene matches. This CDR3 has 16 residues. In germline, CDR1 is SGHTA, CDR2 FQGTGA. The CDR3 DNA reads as TGTGCCAGCAGCTTACTTTCTAGCGGGAACACCGGGGAGCTGTTTTTT. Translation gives CASSLLSSGNTGELFF.

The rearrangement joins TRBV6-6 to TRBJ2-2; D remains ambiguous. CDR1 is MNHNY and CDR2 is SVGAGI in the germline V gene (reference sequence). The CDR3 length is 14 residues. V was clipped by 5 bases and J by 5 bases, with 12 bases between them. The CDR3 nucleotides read TGTGCCAGCAGTCAACCCCCAGAAACCGGGGAGCTGTTTTTT. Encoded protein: CASSQPPETGELFF.

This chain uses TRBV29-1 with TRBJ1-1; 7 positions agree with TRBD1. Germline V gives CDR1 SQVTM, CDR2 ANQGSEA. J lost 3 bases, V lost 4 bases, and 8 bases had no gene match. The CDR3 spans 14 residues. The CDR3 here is CSVVTGTVYTEAFF. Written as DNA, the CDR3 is TGCAGCGTTGTTACCGGGACAGTTTACACTGAAGCTTTCTTT. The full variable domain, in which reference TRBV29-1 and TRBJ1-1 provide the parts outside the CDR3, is SAVISQKPSRDICQRGTSLTIQCQVDSQVTMMFWYRQQPGQSLTLIATANQGSEATYESGFVIDKFPISRPNLTFSTLTVSNMSPEDSSIYLCSVVTGTVYTEAFFGQGTRLTVV.

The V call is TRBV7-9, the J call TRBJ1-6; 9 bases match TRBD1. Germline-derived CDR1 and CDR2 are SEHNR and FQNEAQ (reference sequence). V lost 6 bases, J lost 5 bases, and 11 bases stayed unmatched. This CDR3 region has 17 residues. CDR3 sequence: CASSRPGQGFHNSPLHF. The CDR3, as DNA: TGTGCCAGCAGTAGGCCGGGACAGGGTTTTCATAATTCACCCCTCCACTTT.

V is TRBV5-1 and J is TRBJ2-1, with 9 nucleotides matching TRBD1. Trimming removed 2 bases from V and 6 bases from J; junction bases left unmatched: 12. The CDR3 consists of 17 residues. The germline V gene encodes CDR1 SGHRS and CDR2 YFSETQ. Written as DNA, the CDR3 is TGCGCCAGCAGCTTCGGGACAGGGAGACCCCCGGGCAATGAGCAGTTCTTC. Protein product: CASSFGTGRPPGNEQFF.

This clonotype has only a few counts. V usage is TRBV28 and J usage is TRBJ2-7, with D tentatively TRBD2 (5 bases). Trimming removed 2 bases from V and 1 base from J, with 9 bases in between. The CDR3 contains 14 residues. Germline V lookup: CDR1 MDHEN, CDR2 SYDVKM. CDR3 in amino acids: CASSLGSGSYEQYF. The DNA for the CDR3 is TGTGCCAGCAGTTTAGGGAGCGGATCCTACGAGCAGTACTTC.

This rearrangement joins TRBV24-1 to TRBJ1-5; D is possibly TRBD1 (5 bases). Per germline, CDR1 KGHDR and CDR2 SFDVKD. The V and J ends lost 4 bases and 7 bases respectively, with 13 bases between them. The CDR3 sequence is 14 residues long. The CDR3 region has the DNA TGTGCCACCAGTGAGGGGCTCAGTCGACAGCCCCAGCATTTT. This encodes CATSEGLSRQPQHF.

The CDR3, as DNA: TGTGCCACCAGTGACCCGGGGACCAGGATAGAGACCCAGTACTTC. This codes for CATSDPGTRIETQYF. The V call is TRBV24-1, the J call TRBJ2-5; D possibly uses TRBD1 or TRBD2 (5 bases each). Trimming took 4 bases from V and 4 from J, leaving 15 bases between them. This CDR3 is 15 amino acids long. The germline V gene encodes CDR1 KGHDR and CDR2 SFDVKD.

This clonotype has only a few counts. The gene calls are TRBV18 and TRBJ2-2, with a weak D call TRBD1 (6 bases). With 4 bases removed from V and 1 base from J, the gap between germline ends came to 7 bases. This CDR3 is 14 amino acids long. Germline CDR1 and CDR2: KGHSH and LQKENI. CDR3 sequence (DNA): TGTGCCAGCTCACTACAGGGGAACACCGGGGAGCTGTTTTTT. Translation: CASSLQGNTGELFF.

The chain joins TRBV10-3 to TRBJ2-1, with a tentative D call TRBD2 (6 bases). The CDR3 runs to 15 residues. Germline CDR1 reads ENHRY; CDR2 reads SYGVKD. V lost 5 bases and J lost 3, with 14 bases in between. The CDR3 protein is CAISQQWEDYNEQFF. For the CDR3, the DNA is TGTGCCATCAGTCAGCAGTGGGAGGACTACAATGAGCAGTTCTTC.

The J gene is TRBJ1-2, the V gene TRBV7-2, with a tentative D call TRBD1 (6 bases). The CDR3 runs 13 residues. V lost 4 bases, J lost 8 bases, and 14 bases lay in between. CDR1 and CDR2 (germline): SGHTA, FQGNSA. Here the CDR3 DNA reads TGTGCCAGCAGCTGGAAGGGGGTCGTCGGCTACACCTTC. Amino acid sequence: CASSWKGVVGYTF.

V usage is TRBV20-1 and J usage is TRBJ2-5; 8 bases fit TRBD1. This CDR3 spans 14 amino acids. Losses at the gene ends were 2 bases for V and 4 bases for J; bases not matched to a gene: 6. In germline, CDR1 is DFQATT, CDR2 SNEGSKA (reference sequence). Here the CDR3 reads CSARPLQGVETQYF. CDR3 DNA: TGCAGTGCTAGACCCCTACAGGGGGTAGAGACCCAGTACTTC.

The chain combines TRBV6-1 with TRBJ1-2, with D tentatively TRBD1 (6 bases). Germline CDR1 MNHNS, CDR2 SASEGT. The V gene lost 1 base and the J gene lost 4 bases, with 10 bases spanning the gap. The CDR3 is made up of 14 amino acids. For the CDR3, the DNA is TGTGCCAGCAGTGAAGTAGGCAGGGGCTATGGCTACACCTTC. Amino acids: CASSEVGRGYGYTF.

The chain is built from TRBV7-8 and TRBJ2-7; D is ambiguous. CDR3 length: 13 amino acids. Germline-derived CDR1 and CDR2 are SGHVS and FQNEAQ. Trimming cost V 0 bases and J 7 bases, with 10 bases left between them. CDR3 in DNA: TGTGCCAGCAGCTTAGCCGAGCCCGGGGAGCAGTACTTC. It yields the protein CASSLAEPGEQYF.